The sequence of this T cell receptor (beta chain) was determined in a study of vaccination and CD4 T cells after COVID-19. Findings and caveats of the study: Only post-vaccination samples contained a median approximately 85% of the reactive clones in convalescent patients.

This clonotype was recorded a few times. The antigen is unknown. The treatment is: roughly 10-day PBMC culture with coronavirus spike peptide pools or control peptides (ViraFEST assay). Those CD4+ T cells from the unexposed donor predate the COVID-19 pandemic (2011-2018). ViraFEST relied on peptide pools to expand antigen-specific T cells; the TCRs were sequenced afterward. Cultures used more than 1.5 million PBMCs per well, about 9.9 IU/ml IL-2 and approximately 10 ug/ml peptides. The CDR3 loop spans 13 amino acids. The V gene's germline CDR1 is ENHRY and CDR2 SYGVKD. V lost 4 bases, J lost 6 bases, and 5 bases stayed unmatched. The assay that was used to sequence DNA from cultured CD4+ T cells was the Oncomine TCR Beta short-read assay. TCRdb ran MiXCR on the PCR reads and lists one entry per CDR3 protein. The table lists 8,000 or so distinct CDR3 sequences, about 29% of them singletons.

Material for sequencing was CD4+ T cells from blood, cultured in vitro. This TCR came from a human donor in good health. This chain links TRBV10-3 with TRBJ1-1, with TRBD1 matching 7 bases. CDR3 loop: CAISVSGGAEAFF. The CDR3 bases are TGTGCCATCAGTGTCTCAGGGGGGGCTGAAGCTTTCTTT.